Only one count was recorded for the clone carrying this T cell receptor beta chain. In the same sample, other DNA sequences code for this CDR3. CDR1 and CDR2 from the germline V gene are MNHEY and SVGEGT. This CDR3 region has 12 residues. The trim removed 6 bases at V and 4 bases at J, leaving 3 bases unmatched. This entry comes from a study of blood T cell repertoires in COVID-19. Study information: Both acute and convalescent COVID-19 samples were obtained from the United States, Italy and Spain. Sample material is recorded as cDNA or gDNA derived from T cells, B-cell-depleted T cells, or PBMCs.

Authors' methods: Nucleated cell number was recorded as an estimate derived from reference gene primer amplification. The method was immunoSEQ multiplex PCR; TCRdb's version includes in-frame clones alone and lacks a portion of them. V and J calls and clone size are as listed in that table; D and trimming were resolved from the DNA. This sample has some 120,000 clones, with around 81% found just once. Sequenced input: peripheral blood. V usage is TRBV6-2 or TRBV6-3 and J usage is TRBJ2-7; 7 nucleotides line up with TRBD1. The TCR comes from a human donor in a cohort sampled during active COVID-19. Written as DNA, the CDR3 is TGTGCCAGCAGCTCACAGGGGTACGAGCAGTACTTC. This gives the protein CASSSQGYEQYF.